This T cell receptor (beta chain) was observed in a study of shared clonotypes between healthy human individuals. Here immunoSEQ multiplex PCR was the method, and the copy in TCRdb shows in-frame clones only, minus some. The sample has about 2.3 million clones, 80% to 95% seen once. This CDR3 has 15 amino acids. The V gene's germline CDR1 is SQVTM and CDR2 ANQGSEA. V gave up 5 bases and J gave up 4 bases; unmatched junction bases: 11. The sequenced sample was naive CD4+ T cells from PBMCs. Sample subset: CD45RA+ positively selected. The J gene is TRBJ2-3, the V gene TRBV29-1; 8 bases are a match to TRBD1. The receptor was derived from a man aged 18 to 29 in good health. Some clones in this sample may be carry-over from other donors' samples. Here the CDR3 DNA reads TGCAGCGTTTTACAGGGGGTAATTTATTCAGATACGCAGTATTTT. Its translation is CSVLQGVIYSDTQYF.